This is a list of T cell receptor beta chains from one sample in a study of blood T cell repertoires in COVID-19. Sequenced by immunoSEQ multiplex PCR; TCRdb stores in-frame clones only, minus some. Among a few hundred thousand clones listed, approximately 88% were seen once. Sequencing input: PBMCs or T cells enriched from blood (not recorded which). Every receptor here comes from a man in his thirties or forties who had recovered from COVID-19. CDR3s include the opening cysteine and the closing phenylalanine or tryptophan. A D gene is named only where the DNA matches it firmly. Size values are once, few and many counts, or a class for expanded clones, and some rows have none.

D,J,V,size,length,CDR3,DNA
.,TRBJ1-5,TRBV11-2,.,15,CASSLLEGGNQPQHF,TGTGCCAGCAGCTTACTGGAGGGAGGCAATCAGCCCCAGCATTTT
.,TRBJ1-2,TRBV10-3,few,14,CAISGEGRDYGYTF,TGTGCCATCAGTGGGGAGGGGCGGGACTATGGCTACACCTTC
.,TRBJ2-1,TRBV11-2,.,14,CASSRGGLQGEQFF,TGTGCCAGCAGCCGTGGGGGCCTTCAGGGCGAGCAGTTCTTC
.,TRBJ2-7,TRBV6-5,.,16,CASSYSHHGGSYEQYF,TGTGCCAGCAGTTACTCCCACCACGGCGGCTCCTACGAGCAGTACTTC
TRBD1,TRBJ1-5,TRBV5-6,once,14,CASSGQGANQPQHF,TGTGCCAGCAGCGGACAGGGGGCCAATCAGCCCCAGCATTTT
TRBD2,TRBJ2-1,TRBV11-2,.,15,CASSLAAGEYNEQFF,TGTGCCAGCAGCTTAGCAGCGGGGGAATACAATGAGCAGTTCTTC
.,TRBJ2-1,TRBV11-3,few,10,CASSLAVRFF,TGTGCCAGCAGCTTAGCGGTTAGGTTCTTC
TRBD2,TRBJ2-1,TRBV6-4,.,14,CASRDSGGANEQFF,TGTGCCAGCAGAGATAGCGGGGGGGCCAATGAGCAGTTCTTC
TRBD1,TRBJ2-6,TRBV2,.,19,CASSNPRDREASGANVLTF,TGTGCCAGCAGTAATCCCCGGGACAGGGAGGCGTCAGGGGCCAACGTCCTGACTTTC
TRBD1,TRBJ1-1,TRBV19,.,15,CASSTPTGTFTEAFF,TGTGCCAGTAGTACCCCGACAGGGACATTCACTGAAGCTTTCTTT
.,TRBJ2-2,TRBV14,.,13,CASPILESGELFF,TGTGCCAGCCCCATTTTAGAATCCGGGGAGCTGTTTTTT
.,TRBJ2-5,TRBV19,.,13,CASRGRGKETQYF,TGTGCCAGTAGGGGCAGGGGAAAAGAGACCCAGTACTTC
.,TRBJ2-7,TRBV29-1,.,14,CSVVFAGKAYEQYF,TGCAGCGTTGTTTTCGCGGGGAAAGCCTACGAGCAGTACTTC
TRBD1,TRBJ1-6,TRBV5-1,.,19,CASSSPGQGSPGPNSPLHF,TGCGCCAGCAGCTCCCCGGGACAGGGCTCCCCCGGGCCAAATTCACCCCTCCACTTT
.,TRBJ1-6,TRBV3-1/TRBV3-2,.,15,CASSPFDSAISPLHF,TGTGCCAGCAGCCCGTTCGACAGTGCGATTTCACCCCTCCACTTT
.,TRBJ2-1,TRBV28,.,17,CASSYQTGRGWYNEQFF,TGTGCCAGCAGTTACCAGACAGGGCGGGGTTGGTACAATGAGCAGTTCTTC
TRBD1,TRBJ1-2,TRBV5-5,.,17,CASSFGTGGEEGYGYTF,TGTGCCAGCAGCTTCGGGACAGGGGGCGAGGAGGGCTATGGCTACACCTTC
TRBD2,TRBJ2-1,TRBV3-1/TRBV3-2,once,15,CASSQISGGGGMEFF,TGTGCCAGCAGCCAAATCAGCGGAGGCGGGGGAATGGAGTTCTTC
.,TRBJ1-3,TRBV28,.,15,CASSFGSISGNTIYF,TGTGCCAGCAGTTTCGGGTCGATATCTGGAAACACCATATATTTT
TRBD2,TRBJ2-7,TRBV28,.,13,CASITSGGYEQYF,TGTGCCAGCATAACTAGCGGGGGGTACGAGCAGTACTTC
.,TRBJ1-6,TRBV28,.,14,CASTLRGWNSPLHF,TGTGCCAGCACCCTTAGGGGGTGGAATTCACCCCTCCACTTT
.,TRBJ2-2,TRBV4-2,.,15,CASSQGTGSPGELFF,TGTGCCAGCAGCCAAGGTACAGGGTCGCCCGGGGAGCTGTTTTTT
.,TRBJ2-7,TRBV28,.,14,CASSLLAGSYEQYF,TGTGCCAGCAGTTTATTGGCAGGCTCCTACGAGCAGTACTTC
TRBD1,TRBJ1-2,TRBV6-5,.,15,CASNPQDRQRYGYTF,TGTGCCAGCAACCCCCAGGACAGGCAACGCTATGGCTACACCTTC
TRBD1,TRBJ2-7,TRBV5-1,once,16,CASSLHLTDRGYEQYF,TGCGCCAGCAGCTTACATTTAACAGACAGGGGGTACGAGCAGTACTTC
TRBD2,TRBJ2-3,TRBV2,.,16,CASSALAGGPLDTQYF,TGTGCCAGCAGTGCACTAGCGGGGGGGCCTTTAGATACGCAGTATTTT
.,TRBJ1-2,TRBV28,.,15,CASTFEDRALYGYTF,TGTGCCAGCACTTTCGAGGACAGAGCCCTCTATGGCTACACCTTC
TRBD2,TRBJ2-1,TRBV5-5,.,20,CASSSTKTEGLAGGNNEQFF,TGTGCCAGCAGCTCAACTAAAACTGAGGGACTAGCGGGGGGAAACAATGAGCAGTTCTTC
TRBD1,TRBJ1-2,TRBV7-9,.,14,CASSLPGGFEGYTF,TGTGCCAGCAGCTTACCAGGGGGCTTTGAGGGCTACACCTTC
.,TRBJ1-6,TRBV7-8,.,15,CASSLGTPRDSPLHF,TGTGCCAGCAGCCTTGGGACACCCAGGGATTCACCCCTCCACTTT
TRBD2,TRBJ2-1,TRBV29-1,.,16,CSVEGGLAVSYNEQFF,TGCAGCGTTGAAGGGGGACTAGCGGTCTCCTACAATGAGCAGTTCTTC
TRBD1,TRBJ1-2,TRBV6-5,.,14,CASRGDRTNYGYTF,TGTGCCAGCCGGGGGGACAGGACGAACTATGGCTACACCTTC
TRBD1,TRBJ1-2,TRBV5-1,.,14,CASSKQGADYGYTF,TGCGCCAGCAGCAAACAGGGGGCCGACTATGGCTACACCTTC
.,TRBJ1-6,TRBV5-1,.,15,CASSLVTGRNSPLHF,TGCGCCAGCAGCTTGGTTACGGGGAGGAATTCACCCCTCCACTTT
.,TRBJ2-7,TRBV11-1,.,13,CASSLGTNYEQYF,TGTGCCAGCAGCTTAGGCACTAACTACGAGCAGTACTTC
.,TRBJ1-2,TRBV7-9,once,15,CASSLAQGPSYGYTF,TGTGCCAGCAGCTTAGCGCAGGGTCCCTCGTATGGCTACACCTTC
.,TRBJ1-1,TRBV12-3/TRBV12-4,.,12,CASSPYYTEAFF,TGTGCCAGCAGTCCCTACTACACTGAAGCTTTCTTT
.,TRBJ1-1,TRBV10-2,.,12,CASSDRNTEAFF,TGCGCCAGCAGTGACAGAAACACTGAAGCTTTCTTT
.,TRBJ1-3,TRBV6-5,.,15,CASSYRQTSGNTIYF,TGTGCCAGCAGTTACCGACAGACCTCTGGAAACACCATATATTTT
.,TRBJ1-5,TRBV21-1,.,17,CASSRSGDRGGNQPQHF,TGTGCCAGCAGCCGAAGTGGGGACAGGGGCGGGAATCAGCCCCAGCATTTT
.,TRBJ2-7,TRBV6-1,.,15,CASSEEGGASYEQYF,TGTGCCAGCAGTGAAGAAGGGGGGGCCTCCTACGAGCAGTACTTC
.,TRBJ1-1,TRBV6-4,.,13,CASTQRRDTEAFF,TGTGCCAGTACCCAGCGCAGGGACACTGAAGCTTTCTTT
TRBD1,TRBJ2-2,TRBV28,.,13,CASIVTGSGELFF,TGTGCCAGCATAGTGACAGGGTCCGGGGAGCTGTTTTTT
TRBD1,TRBJ2-1,TRBV6-5,.,14,CASSLSGQGGEQFF,TGTGCCAGCAGTTTATCTGGACAGGGAGGTGAGCAGTTCTTC
TRBD2,TRBJ2-5,TRBV19,.,16,CASSLGLAGRAETQYF,TGTGCCAGTAGTCTCGGACTAGCGGGGCGGGCAGAGACCCAGTACTTC
TRBD2,TRBJ2-7,TRBV5-5,.,19,CASSLEYGVAGGPGYEQYF,TGTGCCAGCAGCTTGGAATATGGGGTGGCGGGGGGCCCGGGCTACGAGCAGTACTTC
TRBD1,TRBJ1-5,TRBV7-2,.,15,CASSLIQGVNQPQHF,TGTGCCAGCAGCTTAATACAGGGGGTAAATCAGCCCCAGCATTTT
.,TRBJ2-3,TRBV21-1,once,17,CASSKGGNTFFTDTQYF,TGTGCCAGCAGCAAAGGAGGTAATACCTTTTTCACAGATACGCAGTATTTT
.,TRBJ1-6,TRBV10-1,.,12,CASPDRNSPLHF,TGCGCCAGTCCCGACAGGAATTCACCCCTCCACTTT
TRBD1,TRBJ2-7,TRBV30,.,13,CAWNDRGLYEQYF,TGTGCCTGGAATGACAGGGGGCTTTACGAGCAGTACTTC